This T cell receptor (beta chain) was retrieved from a study of prognosis after radiotherapy for stage I lung cancer. For the study at large: Aged roughly 50 to 84 years, with a median of around 74 years, the patients were about 13 men and roughly six women.

This clonotype has ten or more counts. In germline, CDR1 is SEHNR, CDR2 FQNEAQ (reference sequence). CDR3 length: 14 amino acids. V lost 5 bases, J lost 0 bases, and 8 bases lay in between. Amplicons of TCR beta CDR3 were generated from genomic DNA by two-round multiplex PCR. During first-round PCR, primers specific to each TRBV and TRBJ gene were used. Using its own MiXCR run on the multiplex PCR reads, TCRdb lists one record per CDR3 protein. This table holds about 13,000 distinct CDR3 sequences, roughly 50% found once. This chain links TRBV7-9 with TRBJ2-1; D not resolved. This receptor was taken from a donor aged 50 or older with non-small cell lung cancer. The input for sequencing was PBMCs, taken before or after stereotactic body radiation therapy (not recorded which). CDR3 sequence (DNA): TGTGCCAGCAGCCCAAGGAGCTCCTACAATGAGCAGTTCTTC. Translating it yields CASSPRSSYNEQFF.